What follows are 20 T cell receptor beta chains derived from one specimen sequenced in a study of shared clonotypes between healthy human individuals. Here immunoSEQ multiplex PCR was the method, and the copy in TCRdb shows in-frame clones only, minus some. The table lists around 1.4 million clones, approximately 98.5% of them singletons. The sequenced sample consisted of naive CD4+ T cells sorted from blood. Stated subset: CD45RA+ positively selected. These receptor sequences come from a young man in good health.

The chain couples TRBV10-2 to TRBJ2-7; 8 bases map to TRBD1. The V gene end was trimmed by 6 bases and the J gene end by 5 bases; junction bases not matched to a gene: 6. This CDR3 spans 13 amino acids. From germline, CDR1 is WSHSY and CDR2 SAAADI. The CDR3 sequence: CASRQTGEDEQYF. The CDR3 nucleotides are TGCGCCAGCAGGCAGACAGGGGAGGACGAGCAGTACTTC.

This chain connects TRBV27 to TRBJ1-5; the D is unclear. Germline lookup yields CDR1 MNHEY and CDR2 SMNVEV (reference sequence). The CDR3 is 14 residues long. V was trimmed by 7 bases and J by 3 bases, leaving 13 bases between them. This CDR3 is CASKSGGNNQPQHF. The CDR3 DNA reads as TGTGCCAGCAAATCGGGCGGAAACAATCAGCCCCAGCATTTT.

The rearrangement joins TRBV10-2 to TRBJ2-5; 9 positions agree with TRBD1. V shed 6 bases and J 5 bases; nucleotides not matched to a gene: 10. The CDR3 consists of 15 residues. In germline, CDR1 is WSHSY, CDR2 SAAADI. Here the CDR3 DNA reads TGCGCCAGCAGCCAGGCCGGGACAGGGAGGGAGACCCAGTACTTC. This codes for CASSQAGTGRETQYF.

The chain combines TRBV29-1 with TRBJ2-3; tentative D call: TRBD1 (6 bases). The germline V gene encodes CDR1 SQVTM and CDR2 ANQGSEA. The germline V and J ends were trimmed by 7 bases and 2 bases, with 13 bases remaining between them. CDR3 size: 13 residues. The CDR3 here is CSGGQTDTDTQYF. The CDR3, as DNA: TGCAGCGGGGGACAAACCGACACAGATACGCAGTATTTT.

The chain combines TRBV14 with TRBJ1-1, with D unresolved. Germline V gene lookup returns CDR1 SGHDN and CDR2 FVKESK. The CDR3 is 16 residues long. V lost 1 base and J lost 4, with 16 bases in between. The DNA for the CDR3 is TGTGCCAGCAGCCAAGTATTCGGCGACCCATCCACTGAAGCTTTCTTT. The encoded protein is CASSQVFGDPSTEAFF.

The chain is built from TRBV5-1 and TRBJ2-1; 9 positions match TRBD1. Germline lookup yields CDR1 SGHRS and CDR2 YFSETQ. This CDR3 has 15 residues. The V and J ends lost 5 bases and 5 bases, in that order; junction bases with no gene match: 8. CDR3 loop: CASSSHWTGDNEQFF. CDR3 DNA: TGCGCCAGCAGTTCCCACTGGACAGGGGACAATGAGCAGTTCTTC.

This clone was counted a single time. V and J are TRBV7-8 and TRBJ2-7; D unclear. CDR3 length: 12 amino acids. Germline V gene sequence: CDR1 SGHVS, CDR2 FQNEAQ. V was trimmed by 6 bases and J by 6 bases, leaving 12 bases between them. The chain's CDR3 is CASSSRAGEQYF. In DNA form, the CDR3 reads TGTGCCAGCAGTAGTCGGGCCGGCGAGCAGTACTTC.

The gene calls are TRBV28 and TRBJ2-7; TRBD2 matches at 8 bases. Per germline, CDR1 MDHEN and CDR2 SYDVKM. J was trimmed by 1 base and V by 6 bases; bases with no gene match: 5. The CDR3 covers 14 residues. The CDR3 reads CASSGLAGSYEQYF. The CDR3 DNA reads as TGTGCCAGCAGCGGACTAGCTGGGTCCTACGAGCAGTACTTC. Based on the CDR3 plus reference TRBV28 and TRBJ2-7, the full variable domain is DVKVTQSSRYLVKRTGEKVFLECVQDMDHENMFWYRQDPGLGLRLIYFSYDVKMKEKGDIPEGYSVSREKKERFSLILESASTNQTSMYLCASSGLAGSYEQYFGPGTRLTVT.

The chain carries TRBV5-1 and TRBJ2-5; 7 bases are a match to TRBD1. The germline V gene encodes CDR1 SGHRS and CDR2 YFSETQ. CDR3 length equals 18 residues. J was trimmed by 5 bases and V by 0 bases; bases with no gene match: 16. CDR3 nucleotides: TGCGCCAGCAGCTTGGAGTTAAGTTACGGGACAGATCAGGAGACCCAGTACTTC. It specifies CASSLELSYGTDQETQYF. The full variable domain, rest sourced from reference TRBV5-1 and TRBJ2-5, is KAGVTQTPRYLIKTRGQQVTLSCSPISGHRSVSWYQQTPGQGLQFLFEYFSETQRNKGNFPGRFSGRQFSNSRSEMNVSTLELGDSALYLCASSLELSYGTDQETQYFGPGTRLLVL.

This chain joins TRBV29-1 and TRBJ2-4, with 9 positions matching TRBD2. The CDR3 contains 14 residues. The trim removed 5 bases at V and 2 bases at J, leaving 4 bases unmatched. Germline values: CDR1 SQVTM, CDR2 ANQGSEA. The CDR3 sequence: CSVPSGASKNIQYF. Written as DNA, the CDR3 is TGCAGCGTTCCTAGCGGGGCCTCCAAAAACATTCAGTACTTC.

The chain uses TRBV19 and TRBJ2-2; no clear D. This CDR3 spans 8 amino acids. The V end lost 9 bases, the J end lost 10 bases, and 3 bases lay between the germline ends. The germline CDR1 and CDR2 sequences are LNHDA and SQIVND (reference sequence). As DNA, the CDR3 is TGTGCCAGGGCGGAGCTGTTTTTT. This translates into CARAELFF.

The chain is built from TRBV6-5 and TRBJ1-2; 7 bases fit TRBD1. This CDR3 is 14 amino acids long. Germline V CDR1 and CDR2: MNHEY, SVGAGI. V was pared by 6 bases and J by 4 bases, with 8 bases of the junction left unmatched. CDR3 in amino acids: CASRSTGDRYGYTF. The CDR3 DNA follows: TGTGCCAGCAGGTCTACAGGGGATCGCTATGGCTACACCTTC.

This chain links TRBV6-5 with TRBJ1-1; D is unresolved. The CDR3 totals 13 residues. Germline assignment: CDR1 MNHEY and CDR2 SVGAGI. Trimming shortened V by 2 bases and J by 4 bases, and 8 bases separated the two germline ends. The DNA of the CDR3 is TGTGCCAGCAGTTACCTGCCTATCACTGAAGCTTTCTTT. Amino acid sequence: CASSYLPITEAFF.

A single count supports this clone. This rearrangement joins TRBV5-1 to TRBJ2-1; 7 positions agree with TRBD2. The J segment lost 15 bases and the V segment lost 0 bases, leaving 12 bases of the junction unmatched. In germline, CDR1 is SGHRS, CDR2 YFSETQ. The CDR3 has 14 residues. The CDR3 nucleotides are TGCGCCAGCAGCTTGGATGTTACTGCGGGAGTAAGGTTCTTC. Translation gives CASSLDVTAGVRFF.

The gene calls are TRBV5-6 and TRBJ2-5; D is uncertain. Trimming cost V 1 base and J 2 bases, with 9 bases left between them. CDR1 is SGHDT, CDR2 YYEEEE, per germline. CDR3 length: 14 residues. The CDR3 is CASSLFLRQETQYF. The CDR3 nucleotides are TGTGCCAGCAGCTTGTTTCTACGGCAAGAGACCCAGTACTTC.

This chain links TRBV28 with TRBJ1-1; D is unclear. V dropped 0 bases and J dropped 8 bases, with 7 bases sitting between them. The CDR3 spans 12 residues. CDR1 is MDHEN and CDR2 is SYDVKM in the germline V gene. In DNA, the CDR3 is TGTGCCAGCAGTTTATGGGGTGGCGAAGCTTTCTTT. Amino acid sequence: CASSLWGGEAFF.

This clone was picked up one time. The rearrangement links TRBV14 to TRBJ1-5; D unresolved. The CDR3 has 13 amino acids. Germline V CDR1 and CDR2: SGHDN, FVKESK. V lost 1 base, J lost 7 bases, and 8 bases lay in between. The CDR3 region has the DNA TGTGCCAGCAGCCAAGGGGTCCACCAGCCCCAGCATTTT. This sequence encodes CASSQGVHQPQHF.

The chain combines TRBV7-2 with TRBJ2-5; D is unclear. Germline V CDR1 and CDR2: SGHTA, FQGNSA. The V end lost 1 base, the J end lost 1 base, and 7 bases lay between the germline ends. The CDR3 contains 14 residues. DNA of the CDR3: TGTGCCAGCAGCTTAGGGGCAGGCCAAGAGACCCAGTACTTC. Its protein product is CASSLGAGQETQYF. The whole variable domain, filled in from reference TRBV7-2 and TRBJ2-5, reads GAGVSQSPSNKVTEKGKDVELRCDPISGHTALYWYRQSLGQGLEFLIYFQGNSAPDKSGLPSDRFSAERTGGSVSTLTIQRTQQEDSAVYLCASSLGAGQETQYFGPGTRLLVL.

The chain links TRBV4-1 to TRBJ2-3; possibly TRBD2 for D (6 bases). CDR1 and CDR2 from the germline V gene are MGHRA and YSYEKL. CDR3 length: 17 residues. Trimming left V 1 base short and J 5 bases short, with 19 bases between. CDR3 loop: CASSQVERALPEDTQYF. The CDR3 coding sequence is TGCGCCAGCAGCCAAGTAGAGCGGGCCCTCCCGGAAGATACGCAGTATTTT.

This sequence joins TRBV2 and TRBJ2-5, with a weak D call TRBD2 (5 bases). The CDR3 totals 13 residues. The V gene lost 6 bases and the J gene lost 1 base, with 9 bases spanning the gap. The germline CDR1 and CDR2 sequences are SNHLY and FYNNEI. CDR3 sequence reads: CASRGDTQETQYF. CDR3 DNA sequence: TGTGCCAGCAGGGGAGATACCCAAGAGACCCAGTACTTC.